The present T cell receptor beta chain was sequenced within a study of CD8 T cells in ankylosing spondylitis. The study, taken as a whole, reports: Prior work had noted some motif variants in reactive arthritis blood and synovial fluid.

Libraries of TCR beta came from quantitative 5'-RACE with molecular barcodes. TCRdb processed the 5' RACE reads anew with MiXCR; each CDR3 protein has one entry. This sample carries around 88,000 distinct CDR3 sequences, roughly 9.6% of them seen once, and the ten largest clones take approximately 5.5%. With regard to this clonotype: As yet, its antigen is unknown.

This CDR3 contains 15 residues. Per the germline V gene, CDR1 is ENHRY and CDR2 is SYGVKD. With 3 bases clipped from V and 7 bases from J, the junction kept 6 bases outside the gene matches. The TCR comes from a male donor with ankylosing spondylitis or in good health (not recorded which). Sequencing used blood, either unsorted or a sorted T cell fraction (not recorded which). The chain carries TRBV10-3 and TRBJ2-3, with 11 bases fitting TRBD2. The CDR3 region is CAISDVAGGPYTQYF. DNA of the CDR3: TGTGCCATCAGTGACGTAGCGGGGGGGCCTTATACGCAGTATTTT.